This T cell receptor (beta chain) is drawn from a study of post-analysis software for immune sequencing data (dated by TCRdb to about 2015). Concerning the study at large: Relapsing-remitting, secondary progressive and progressive-relapsing multiple sclerosis were recorded as disease courses, and subtype annotation was lacking for some patients. Patient repertoires were compared against around twelve previously published healthy control repertoires from donors aged about 6 to 25 years. A subset of samples was prepared in parallel using single-end sample barcoding, then pooled and co-amplified after Illumina adapter ligation.

TCR beta repertoires were profiled from peripheral blood of about a dozen young patients with multiple sclerosis to demonstrate the VDJtools post-analysis software. The multiple sclerosis patients were children and adolescents between roughly 6 and 17 years of age. General conclusions and limits of the study: Four to six TRBV segments, including TRBV5-6, TRBV5-1 and TRBV20-1, were significantly more frequent in patients than controls. Significantly lower normalized Chao1 diversity was found in multiple sclerosis patients than in controls, suggesting substantial peripheral T-cell clonal expansion. Strong co-clustering of samples prepared in the same batch was shown by direct clustering with F measure, prompting a batch-effect correction. The control group was slightly older than the multiple sclerosis patient group.

This clonotype appeared a few times. The specificity of this receptor is unknown. No qualities accompany the bases; no much larger clone lies one base away. The CDR3 measures 14 amino acids from cysteine to phenylalanine. Here the CDR3 DNA is all that survives: 42 bases in frame from base 1. Trimmed from V: 4 bases; trimmed from J: 3 bases; junction bases lacking a gene match: 6. The germline V gene encodes CDR1 DFQATT and CDR2 SNEGSKA (reference sequence). Library preparation used PCR. This sample was sequenced with an Illumina HiSeq 2500. To reduce PCR and sequencing biases, unique molecular identifiers were incorporated into the TCR beta cDNA libraries. Per 1 to 10 million input T cells, 500,000 or so cDNA molecules were obtained, such that each molecule approximated one T cell. The same protocol used for the earlier healthy control dataset was applied to prepare and sequence the patient libraries. Within a given batch, samples were prepared together, multiplexed and sequenced on the same HiSeq lane. Turning to the authors' computational methods: MIGEC was used to process the raw barcoded reads, and molecular identifier groups with only a single read were discarded before consensus assembly and CDR3 extraction. Clonotype tables were post-analysed with VDJtools, normalizing diversity by down-sampling all datasets to the smallest sample size. In repertoire overlap clustering, CDR3 amino acid sequences, but not nucleotide sequences, were matched to correct batch-related cross-sample contamination. TCRdb reanalyzed the raw reads on its own, using fastp at Q25 for trimming and MiXCR for clone calling, and kept in-frame beta chains. Every entry covers one CDR3 protein and lists the most common genes and DNA from its rows. TCRdb's processing, not the authors' own work, is the source of the V and J calls. The sample has approximately 360,000 distinct CDR3 sequences on record, 30% to 45% of them singletons. The ten largest account for roughly 12% of the sample.

The sequence came from a girl aged 5-17 years with multiple sclerosis. Sequenced sample: blood. The rearrangement combines TRBV20-1 with TRBJ2-1; a stretch of 7 junction bases matches TRBD1. Here is the DNA: TGCAGTGCTACCAAGGACAGGCGCTACAATGAGCAGTTCTTC. This is translated as CSATKDRRYNEQFF.